This is a list of T cell receptor beta chains from one sample in a study of identical twins. TCRdb itself ran the 5' RACE reads through MiXCR, one entry per CDR3 protein. The repertoire holds about 490,000 distinct CDR3 sequences, 15% seen once, with around 0.48% in the top ten. These data also featured in a second study, about yellow fever vaccine responses in identical twins.

Material: CD4+ T cells sorted from blood. The receptors here all came from a woman aged 18-29 years in good health. Each CDR3 is given with its conserved first and last residue. D genes are given only for firm matches. Clone size is not always given. Where it is, it says once, few, many or a class for expanded clones.

J gene | D gene | V gene | clone size | CDR3 DNA | CDR3 protein
TRBJ2-3 | TRBD2 | TRBV12-3/TRBV12-4 | few | TGTGCCAGCAGCCCCAGCGGGGTTGGCACAGATACGCAGTATTTT | CASSPSGVGTDTQYF
TRBJ2-2 | NA | TRBV20-1 | NA | TGCAGTGCTCTACGTAGGGGGGGCGGGAACACCGGGGAGCTGTTTTTT | CSALRRGGGNTGELFF
TRBJ2-7 | NA | TRBV29-1 | NA | TGCAGCGTTGAAGGGGGCAGCCAGGGGTGGGAGCAGTACTTC | CSVEGGSQGWEQYF
TRBJ2-1 | NA | TRBV20-1 | NA | TGCAGTGCCCCCTCTGGCGGGATCTACAATGAGCAGTTCTTC | CSAPSGGIYNEQFF
TRBJ2-1 | TRBD2 | TRBV5-1 | NA | TGCGCCAGCAGCACCGGGACTAGCGGGATTAGTGAGCAGTTCTTC | CASSTGTSGISEQFF
TRBJ1-1 | NA | TRBV2 | few | TGTGCCAGCAGTGAACACCGGGCAGGGGCGGACACTGAAGCTTTCTTT | CASSEHRAGADTEAFF
TRBJ1-3 | NA | TRBV25-1 | NA | TGTGCCAGCAGTGATGATTTTCTAGGGGGAAACACCATATATTTT | CASSDDFLGGNTIYF
TRBJ2-1 | NA | TRBV5-1 | NA | TGCGCCAGCAGCTCCACCTGGGGGGTGCGAAAGGACCGCTCCTACAATGAGCAGTTCTTC | CASSSTWGVRKDRSYNEQFF
TRBJ2-5 | TRBD2 | TRBV5-1 | few | TGCGCCAGCAGCGAGACTAGCGGAGGGCCGGAGACCCAGTACTTC | CASSETSGGPETQYF
TRBJ1-1 | NA | TRBV28 | few | TGTGCCAGCAGTTTATTCCGACAGCTGAACACTGAAGCTTTCTTT | CASSLFRQLNTEAFF
TRBJ2-1 | NA | TRBV12-3/TRBV12-4 | few | TGTGCCAGTTGGGCGGCACCCGGAGAGCAGTTCTTC | CASWAAPGEQFF
TRBJ1-1 | NA | TRBV29-1 | NA | TGCAGCGTTGAAGATTTAAGTGGCTGGGGAAGGGCTTTCTTT | CSVEDLSGWGRAFF
TRBJ1-3 | NA | TRBV7-8 | few | TGTGCCAGCAGCTTCAAGGGTGCTGGAAACACCATATATTTT | CASSFKGAGNTIYF
TRBJ1-2 | TRBD1 | TRBV28 | few | TGTGCCAGCAGTTTAGAGTACCGGGACAGGGGGGCATCTAACTATGGCTACACCTTC | CASSLEYRDRGASNYGYTF
TRBJ2-2 | TRBD1 | TRBV7-2 | NA | TGTGCCAGCAGATCGACCGGGACAGGGGGCACCGGGGAGCTGTTTTTT | CASRSTGTGGTGELFF
TRBJ1-3 | TRBD1 | TRBV7-9 | few | TGTGCCAGCAGCTTAGTTGGGACAGCCTCTGGAAACACCATATATTTT | CASSLVGTASGNTIYF
TRBJ2-2 | TRBD1 | TRBV12-3/TRBV12-4 | few | TGTGCCAGCGGAACAGGGGTGAACACCGGGGAGCTGTTTTTT | CASGTGVNTGELFF
TRBJ2-3 | TRBD2 | TRBV5-1 | few | TGCGCCAGCAGACTGACCAGCGGGGCGAGCACAGATACGCAGTATTTT | CASRLTSGASTDTQYF
TRBJ2-5 | TRBD2 | TRBV6-1 | NA | TGTGCCAGCAGGTGGACTAGCGGGGGGCAAGAGACCCAGTACTTC | CASRWTSGGQETQYF
TRBJ1-5 | NA | TRBV28 | few | TGTGCCAGCAGAAGGGAGTCCATTCAGCCCCAGCATTTT | CASRRESIQPQHF
TRBJ2-7 | NA | TRBV20-1 | few | TGCAGTGCTAGGGCAAGGGGGACCTACGAGCAGTACTTC | CSARARGTYEQYF
TRBJ2-1 | TRBD1 | TRBV10-3 | few | TGTGCCATCAGTGAGGGGAAGGGACAGGGGCCCGATGAGCAGTTCTTC | CAISEGKGQGPDEQFF
TRBJ2-1 | NA | TRBV24-1 | many | TGTGCCACCAGTGATTTATCCAACAATGAGCAGTTCTTC | CATSDLSNNEQFF
TRBJ2-5 | NA | TRBV29-1 | few | TGCAGCGTCGGACACATCCAAGAGACCCAGTACTTC | CSVGHIQETQYF
TRBJ2-5 | NA | TRBV25-1 | many | TGTGCCAGCAGGGGAGGACAGCCGTACCAAGAGACCCAGTACTTC | CASRGGQPYQETQYF
TRBJ2-5 | NA | TRBV7-7 | NA | TGTGCCAGCAGCTTATTGGGGTGGGAGACCCAGTACTTC | CASSLLGWETQYF
TRBJ2-1 | TRBD2 | TRBV3-1 | few | TGTGCCAGCAGCCCGGGACTAGCAGATTCCAATGAGCAGTTCTTC | CASSPGLADSNEQFF
TRBJ2-7 | TRBD2 | TRBV12-3/TRBV12-4 | few | TGTGCCAGCAGTTTCCCCGGGGGGAGTCACTCCTACGAGCAGTACTTC | CASSFPGGSHSYEQYF
TRBJ2-5 | TRBD2 | TRBV27 | few | TGTGCCAGCGGCTCCCGAGCGGGGGGGCGAGAGACCCAGTACTTC | CASGSRAGGRETQYF
TRBJ1-6 | NA | TRBV18 | few | TGTGCCAGCTCACCGGACATAAATTCACCCCTCCACTTT | CASSPDINSPLHF
TRBJ1-5 | NA | TRBV7-2 | NA | TGTGCCAGCAGGGACACTCAGGGCGATCAGCCCCAGCATTTT | CASRDTQGDQPQHF
TRBJ2-3 | NA | TRBV2 | NA | TGTGCCACCCGAGGAGAATTCACAGATACGCAGTATTTT | CATRGEFTDTQYF
TRBJ2-5 | NA | TRBV5-1 | NA | TGCGCCAGCAGCCCCCAATCCCCGGGGTGGGAGACCCAGTACTTC | CASSPQSPGWETQYF
TRBJ2-6 | NA | TRBV3-1 | NA | TGTGCCAGCAGCCGCGAGACCGACTCTGGGGCCAACGTCCTGACTTTC | CASSRETDSGANVLTF
TRBJ2-1 | TRBD1 | TRBV10-3 | NA | TGTGCCATCAGTTTCGGACAGGAGTACAATGAGCAGTTCTTC | CAISFGQEYNEQFF
TRBJ2-3 | NA | TRBV20-1 | NA | TGCAGTGCTAGGGGGAAAGGAGCTAGCACAGATACGCAGTATTTT | CSARGKGASTDTQYF
TRBJ2-2 | NA | TRBV24-1 | many | TGTGCCACCAGTGAGCCCAGGACCGGGGAGCTGTTTTTT | CATSEPRTGELFF
TRBJ2-3 | NA | TRBV5-1 | NA | TGCGCCAGCAGGTTACCACAGGATAGCACAGATACGCAGTATTTT | CASRLPQDSTDTQYF
TRBJ1-2 | TRBD1 | TRBV10-2 | few | TGCGCCAGCAAGGAGAATACAGGGGGCCATGGCTACACCTTC | CASKENTGGHGYTF
TRBJ2-2 | NA | TRBV3-1 | many | TGTGCCAGCAGCCAAGTTGGTCTAGAAAACTCCGGGGAGCTGTTTTTT | CASSQVGLENSGELFF
TRBJ1-4 | NA | TRBV12-3/TRBV12-4 | many | TGTGCCAGCAGTTTAGGGCAGAATGAAAAACTGTTTTTT | CASSLGQNEKLFF
TRBJ2-3 | NA | TRBV5-1 | NA | TGCGCCAGCAGCTTGTCAACCCAGCCTCGCCTCACAGATACGCAGTATTTT | CASSLSTQPRLTDTQYF
TRBJ2-5 | NA | TRBV7-6 | few | TGTGCCAGCAGCTTAATGGGCTCACAGTCACAAGAGACCCAGTACTTC | CASSLMGSQSQETQYF
TRBJ2-7 | NA | TRBV12-3/TRBV12-4 | many | TGTGCCAGCAGCCCCCCGGGCGGCACAGCCTACGAGCAGTACTTC | CASSPPGGTAYEQYF
TRBJ1-1 | NA | TRBV3-1 | NA | TGTGCCAGTCGGGGAGGGGGAGCAACTGAAGCTTTCTTT | CASRGGGATEAFF
TRBJ2-1 | TRBD2 | TRBV15 | few | TGTGCCACCAGCAGAGAACTAGCGGGAGTGGGTGAGCAGTTCTTC | CATSRELAGVGEQFF
TRBJ2-6 | NA | TRBV29-1 | NA | TGCAGCGTTGTAAGGGCTGGGGCCAACGTCCTGACTTTC | CSVVRAGANVLTF
TRBJ2-3 | NA | TRBV7-9 | few | TGTGCCAGCAGCTTAGTGGGCGAAACAGATACGCAGTATTTT | CASSLVGETDTQYF
TRBJ1-1 | NA | TRBV3-1 | NA | TGTGCCAGCAGCCAAGGAGTGGGTACCAACGCTTTCTTT | CASSQGVGTNAFF
TRBJ1-1 | NA | TRBV5-1 | few | TGCGCCAGCAGCTTGGCCTCCGGGGCCAGGAACACTGAAGCTTTCTTT | CASSLASGARNTEAFF